This T cell receptor (beta chain) was found in a study of T-cell memory formation after mild COVID-19. For the study at large: Clusters of TCRs were largely donor specific.

This clonotype appeared a few times. No antigen is known for it. Study-wide findings and caveats: Of the contracting clones, CD4+ ones lay mainly in CM and EM, and CD8+ ones in EMRA. Cross-reactive memory appears to have joined, as suggested by some responding clones showing up in pre-infection memory. Clones contracting day 15 to 85 were balanced CD4/CD8; later expanders leaned CD4+.

A single record per CDR3 protein comes from TCRdb applying MiXCR to the 5' RACE reads. The repertoire holds around 180,000 distinct CDR3 sequences, around a sixth seen once, with under 4.5% in the top ten. Germline CDR1 is SGHRS and CDR2 is YFSETQ. The CDR3 extends over 15 amino acids. V lost 2 bases, J lost 5 bases, and 6 bases stayed unmatched. This sequence originates from a man between 18 and 35 years old who had mild COVID-19 (a few samples of this study predate the infection). Cell type and time point are not known. V and J are TRBV5-1 and TRBJ1-4; 7 bases map to TRBD1. Sample: PBMCs or a T cell subset sorted from them (not recorded which). Here the CDR3 reads CASSLTGQQNEKLFF. As DNA, the CDR3 is TGCGCCAGCAGCTTAACGGGACAGCAGAATGAAAAACTGTTTTTT.